This T cell receptor (beta chain) appears in the sequencing data of a study of blood T cells in healthy people across ages. Together with a sample-barcoded 5' primer, a J-beta primer mix was included in a second PCR lasting about 6 to 11 cycles. A template-switch adaptor containing 12 random nucleotides labeled each cDNA molecule. MiXCR was run by TCRdb on the 5' RACE reads, yielding one entry per CDR3 protein. Of under 2 million distinct CDR3 sequences in the sample, roughly 30% are singletons; the top ten hold over 9%. The V gene's germline CDR1 is SQVTM and CDR2 ANQGSEA. Losses at the gene ends were 3 bases for V and 4 bases for J; bases not matched to a gene: 3. This CDR3 is 13 amino acids long. This clonotype has only a few counts. Its antigen is undetermined. The authors isolated at least 6 million PBMCs per sample. RNA extraction gave at least 5.5 micrograms of total RNA per sample. Study-wide results and limits: One million T cells yielded diversity estimates that were considered underestimates.

The sample taken for sequencing was blood. The clonotype was recovered from a woman aged 30 to 39 in good health. The chain carries TRBV29-1 and TRBJ1-2, with 9 positions matching TRBD1. The CDR3 nucleotides are TGCAGCGTTGACCGGACAGGGGCCTATGGCTACACCTTC. It codes for CSVDRTGAYGYTF.